A single T cell receptor beta chain is shown here with its context. The antigen is unknown. Treatment described: oral pan-JAK inhibitor, 5-10 mg twice daily. Lesional scalp punch biopsies and peripheral blood came from alopecia areata patients. These data are taken from a study of CD8+ T cells in alopecia areata. The authors extracted RNA and reverse transcribed it into cDNA as the sequencing template. Profiled with immunoSEQ multiplex PCR; TCRdb holds only in-frame clones, not every one. The table has over 85,000 clones, about 64% seen once. Trimming stripped 3 bases from V and 4 bases from J, with 15 bases between. Germline loops: CDR1 MGHRA, CDR2 YSYEKL. The CDR3 spans 15 residues. Broader study findings: In patients, TCRs were shared less clearly than in mice, and HLA may possibly be involved. Tofacitinib significantly lowered scalp clonality and expanded CD8+ clones among the top 100.

The chain employs TRBV4-1 and TRBJ1-1; D gene uncertain. The sequence was obtained from a human donor with alopecia areata. This material consisted of CD8+ T cells sorted from blood, taken at week 4, from a patient treated with tofacitinib. CDR3 amino acids: CASSHPRLWRTEAFF. CDR3 nucleotide sequence: TGCGCCAGCAGCCATCCGCGGTTGTGGCGCACTGAAGCTTTCTTT.